Here is one T cell receptor (beta chain) with its context. Its cognate antigen is unknown. The data belong to a study of T cells expressing NK-cell markers. Whole-study context: Source material for TCR beta repertoires consisted of sorted CD3+CD56+NKG2C+, CD3+CD56+NKG2C- and CD3+CD56-NKG2C+ T cells.

General study points: Dominant NKG2C+ clonotypes in five to seven donors made up roughly 1.0-7.0% of CD8+ T cells.

This CDR3 region has 16 residues. Following a re-call of the 5' RACE reads, TCRdb has one entry per CDR3 protein and lacks DNA. Recorded for this sample: a few hundred thousand distinct CDR3 sequences. The sample taken for sequencing was blood T cells: a sorted CD56 or NKG2C T cell subset, CD4+ or CD8+ T cells, or bulk PBMC T cells (not recorded which). V usage is TRBV12-3 or TRBV12-4 and J usage is TRBJ1-5; the D call from TCRdb, TRBD1, cannot be confirmed without DNA. The source of this sequence is a man aged 18 to 29 in good health. The CDR3 sequence: CASSPSRDRDNQPQHF.